One sample yielded the 28 T cell receptor beta chains listed below, sequenced in a study of a mutant IDH1 vaccine in newly diagnosed glioma. Sequenced by immunoSEQ multiplex PCR; TCRdb stores in-frame clones only, minus some. This sample has about 58,000 clones, with under 90% found just once. Time point indicated: week 5, during vaccination. Vaccine doses each comprised 300 ug of mutant IDH1 20-mer peptide, with topical imiquimod. These receptors are not linked to any known antigen. The sample here was PBMCs, taken from a glioma patient whose treatment included an IDH1 peptide vaccine. These receptors came from a woman between 45 and 60 years old with glioma.

This clone appeared once. The chain employs TRBV14 and TRBJ2-7; 9 bases fit TRBD1. Germline V lookup: CDR1 SGHDN, CDR2 FVKESK. The CDR3 has 16 amino acids. The J segment lost 3 bases and the V segment lost 7 bases, leaving 13 bases of the junction unmatched. The CDR3 is CASTRNRDRVSYEQYF. The CDR3 region has the DNA TGTGCCAGCACTAGGAACCGGGACAGGGTTAGCTACGAGCAGTACTTC.

The V and J genes are TRBV9 and TRBJ2-3; 7 bases agree with TRBD2. The V segment lost 2 bases and the J segment 4 bases; nucleotides outside the gene matches: 7. This CDR3 is built from 15 residues. Germline V CDR1 and CDR2: SGDLS, YYNGEE. The CDR3 nucleotides read TGTGCCAGCAGCGTTGGGAGGGGCGGACCAGATACGCAGTATTTT. It yields the protein CASSVGRGGPDTQYF.

The chain joins TRBV5-1 to TRBJ1-2, with a weak D call TRBD1 (6 bases). The V end lost 1 base, the J end lost 8 bases, and 9 bases lay between the germline ends. CDR3 size: 12 residues. The germline V gene encodes CDR1 SGHRS and CDR2 YFSETQ. CDR3 DNA sequence: TGCGCCAGCAGCTTGCCAGGGGCGGGCTACACCTTC. Translation gives CASSLPGAGYTF.

V and J are TRBV4-2 and TRBJ2-5, with 7 bases identical to TRBD2. The CDR3 has 17 residues. Germline CDR1 LGHNA, CDR2 YNFKEQ. Losses at the gene ends were 1 base for V and 1 base for J; bases not matched to a gene: 9. The CDR3 DNA sequence: TGTGCCAGCAGCCAAGCACTAGCGCCTGGATCCCAAGAGACCCAGTACTTC. This gives the protein CASSQALAPGSQETQYF.

CDR3 protein: CASSRAGGARGNTIYF. In DNA, the CDR3 is TGTGCCAGCAGCAGGGCAGGGGGCGCAAGAGGAAACACCATATATTTT. The V call is TRBV9, the J call TRBJ1-3; 8 positions match TRBD1. This CDR3 is 16 amino acids long. V was pared by 4 bases and J by 4 bases, with 10 bases of the junction left unmatched. Germline values: CDR1 SGDLS, CDR2 YYNGEE.

The genes are TRBV6-4 and TRBJ2-3, with a tentative D call TRBD2 (6 bases). Germline CDR1 is MRHNA and CDR2 is SNTAGT. The V gene lost 2 bases and the J gene lost 2 bases, with 11 bases spanning the gap. The CDR3 loop spans 15 amino acids. The CDR3 nucleotides read TGTGCCAGCAGTGACAATCCGGGGGACACAGATACGCAGTATTTT. Protein product: CASSDNPGDTDTQYF.

The J gene is TRBJ2-7, the V gene TRBV2, with unresolved D. V was clipped by 3 bases and J by 3 bases, with 3 bases between them. This CDR3 has 11 amino acids. Germline assignment: CDR1 SNHLY and CDR2 FYNNEI. For the CDR3, the DNA is TGTGCCAGCAGTGACGGCTACGAGCAGTACTTC. Residues: CASSDGYEQYF.

The gene calls are TRBV28 and TRBJ1-4, with D possibly matching TRBD1 (5 bases). The V gene's germline CDR1 is MDHEN and CDR2 SYDVKM. The CDR3 length is 14 residues. The V end was cut by 3 bases, the J end by 2 bases, with 7 bases between. The CDR3 nucleotides read TGTGCCAGCAGTTTGAAGGGGACTAATGAAAAACTGTTTTTT. Its protein is CASSLKGTNEKLFF. The full variable domain, completed using reference TRBV28 and TRBJ1-4, is DVKVTQSSRYLVKRTGEKVFLECVQDMDHENMFWYRQDPGLGLRLIYFSYDVKMKEKGDIPEGYSVSREKKERFSLILESASTNQTSMYLCASSLKGTNEKLFFGSGTQLSVL.

The rearrangement links TRBV2 to TRBJ2-3; D could derive from TRBD1 or TRBD2 (5 bases each). The CDR3 has 13 residues. Germline V CDR1 and CDR2: SNHLY, FYNNEI. Trimming removed 3 bases from V and 1 base from J, with 5 bases in between. In DNA form, the CDR3 reads TGTGCCAGCAGTGAGGGGGGCACAGATACGCAGTATTTT. This translates into CASSEGGTDTQYF.

The gene calls are TRBV19 and TRBJ1-6; tentatively, D is TRBD1 (6 bases). Looked up from germline, CDR1 is LNHDA and CDR2 is SQIVND (reference sequence). The CDR3 extends over 15 amino acids. The V end was cut by 5 bases, the J end by 5 bases, with 13 bases between. As DNA, the CDR3 is TGTGCCAGTAGTCTTCAGACAGGAAATAATTCACCCCTCCACTTT. This sequence encodes CASSLQTGNNSPLHF.

The V call is TRBV5-1, the J call TRBJ2-3, with TRBD2 matching over 16 bases. This CDR3 comprises 18 residues. Germline V gives CDR1 SGHRS, CDR2 YFSETQ. The trim removed 1 base at V and 6 bases at J, leaving 8 bases unmatched. CDR3 region: CASSLFGTSGGAPDTQYF. The CDR3 bases are TGCGCCAGCAGCTTGTTTGGGACTAGCGGGGGGGCCCCCGATACGCAGTATTTT. Using reference TRBV5-1 and TRBJ2-3 for the parts outside the CDR3, the full variable domain is KAGVTQTPRYLIKTRGQQVTLSCSPISGHRSVSWYQQTPGQGLQFLFEYFSETQRNKGNFPGRFSGRQFSNSRSEMNVSTLELGDSALYLCASSLFGTSGGAPDTQYFGPGTRLTVL.

The chain employs TRBV9 and TRBJ1-5; D perhaps matches TRBD1 (5 bases). V was shortened by 2 bases and J by 4 bases, with 10 bases between the two germline ends. Germline CDR1 is SGDLS and CDR2 is YYNGEE. The CDR3 runs to 14 residues. Here the CDR3 DNA reads TGTGCCAGCAGCGTCGGGACCCTGAATCAGCCCCAGCATTTT. It specifies CASSVGTLNQPQHF.

The chain recombines TRBV7-6 with TRBJ1-6, with D possibly being TRBD1 (6 bases). The germline gives CDR1 SGHVS, CDR2 FNYEAQ. Trimming left V 1 base short and J 0 bases short, with 16 bases between. This CDR3 contains 19 residues. CDR3 region: CASSLGPRRGSSYNSPLHF. The DNA for the CDR3 is TGTGCCAGCAGCTTAGGCCCCAGGAGGGGGAGCTCCTATAATTCACCCCTCCACTTT.

The chain joins TRBV5-6 to TRBJ2-1, with D perhaps given as TRBD1 or TRBD2 (5 bases each). The CDR3 length is 13 residues. V was pared by 4 bases and J by 7 bases, with 12 bases between. From germline, CDR1 is SGHDT and CDR2 YYEEEE. In nucleotides, the CDR3 is TGTGCCAGCAGCACCGGGACGCTAAATGAGCAGTTCTTC. As protein: CASSTGTLNEQFF.

The J gene is TRBJ2-7, the V gene TRBV4-1; possibly TRBD1 for D (5 bases). Germline assignment: CDR1 MGHRA and CDR2 YSYEKL. The V end lost 1 base, the J end lost 5 bases, and 12 bases lay between the germline ends. The CDR3 totals 14 residues. This chain's CDR3 is CASSQGAGSDEQYF. The CDR3 nucleotides read TGCGCCAGCAGCCAAGGAGCAGGGTCTGACGAGCAGTACTTC.

V and J are TRBV7-2 and TRBJ1-4; no clear D gene. Trimming cost V 1 base and J 3 bases, with 12 bases left between them. There are 16 residues in the CDR3. Germline CDR1 reads SGHTA; CDR2 reads FQGNSA. CDR3 in amino acids: CASSLGPGRANEKLFF. The CDR3 DNA is TGTGCCAGCAGCTTAGGGCCCGGTAGGGCTAATGAAAAACTGTTTTTT.

The V gene is TRBV6-5, the J gene TRBJ1-1; D is unclear. Deletions cut 0 bases from V and 0 bases from J, with 11 bases between. There are 16 residues in the CDR3. Germline CDR1 is MNHEY and CDR2 is SVGAGI. CDR3 bases: TGTGCCAGCAGTTACTCGAAAAGAGACATGAACACTGAAGCTTTCTTT. This sequence encodes CASSYSKRDMNTEAFF.

The chain joins TRBV5-6 to TRBJ1-2; TRBD1 matches at 7 bases. V lost 2 bases and J lost 14; bases outside the gene matches: 9. Germline CDR1 SGHDT, CDR2 YYEEEE. This CDR3 is 12 amino acids long. The CDR3 reads CASSFGTASITF. In DNA, the CDR3 is TGTGCCAGCAGCTTCGGGACAGCTTCTATTACCTTC.

V is TRBV5-1 and J is TRBJ2-7; 9 bases are shared with TRBD1. V dropped 4 bases and J dropped 3; count of bases not matched to a gene: 2. In germline, CDR1 is SGHRS, CDR2 YFSETQ. The CDR3 covers 13 residues. Written as DNA, the CDR3 is TGCGCCAGCAGCCGGGACAGGGACTACGAGCAGTACTTC. Residues: CASSRDRDYEQYF.

V and J are TRBV19 and TRBJ1-2; weak D call: TRBD1 (6 bases). The length of the CDR3 is 11 residues. From germline, CDR1 is LNHDA and CDR2 SQIVND (reference sequence). The CDR3 spells CATGFFSGYTF. The CDR3 coding sequence is TGTGCTACAGGGTTTTTTTCTGGCTACACCTTC.

DNA for the CDR3: TGTGCCAGCAGTGAAGCCGGGACAATGAGCAATGAGCAGTTCTTC. Its translation: CASSEAGTMSNEQFF. This chain links TRBV2 with TRBJ2-1; a possible D gene is TRBD1 (6 bases). The CDR3 spans 15 residues. Between the trimmed V and J ends, which lost 0 bases and 6 bases, there was a span of 12 bases. Germline V gives CDR1 SNHLY, CDR2 FYNNEI.

This chain links TRBV18 with TRBJ2-1, with 7 bases lining up with TRBD2. V gave up 3 bases and J gave up 0 bases; unmatched junction bases: 5. In germline, CDR1 is KGHSH, CDR2 LQKENI. The CDR3 is 16 amino acids. In nucleotides, the CDR3 is TGTGCCAGCTCACCGGGGGGGGAATACTCCTACAATGAGCAGTTCTTC. As protein: CASSPGGEYSYNEQFF.

DNA for the CDR3: TGTGCCAGCAGTAGGGGAGGGGCTGTTGAGAATTCACCCCTCCACTTT. Translation gives CASSRGGAVENSPLHF. The chain links TRBV28 to TRBJ1-6, with D tentatively TRBD1 (5 bases). Trimming left V 5 bases short and J 7 bases short, with 18 bases between. CDR1 and CDR2 from the germline V gene are MDHEN and SYDVKM. The CDR3 has 16 amino acids.

This clone was counted a single time. CDR3 in DNA: TGTGCCAGCAGCCCCGGGGGGGAATATGGCTACACCTTC. It translates to CASSPGGEYGYTF. The V call is TRBV7-2, the J call TRBJ1-2; weak D call: TRBD1 (5 bases). The CDR3 has 13 residues. Germline-derived CDR1 and CDR2 are SGHTA and FQGNSA. V was shortened by 5 bases and J by 5 bases, with 12 bases between the two germline ends.

This clone was detected only a few times. The chain links TRBV20-1 to TRBJ1-1; D gene ambiguous. Trimming removed 1 base at V and 8 bases at J, with 8 bases between. The V gene's germline CDR1 is DFQATT and CDR2 SNEGSKA (reference sequence). The CDR3 sequence is 11 residues long. For the CDR3, the DNA is TGCAGTGCTAGAGGGCCAGGAGAAGCTTTCTTT. Protein product: CSARGPGEAFF.

The V gene is TRBV9, the J gene TRBJ2-2; D not certain. CDR3 length: 13 residues. Germline V gives CDR1 SGDLS, CDR2 YYNGEE. Trimming left V 4 bases short and J 5 bases short, with 9 bases between. In DNA form, the CDR3 reads TGTGCCAGCAGCTCCTCGAGTACCGGGGAGCTGTTTTTT. It codes for CASSSSSTGELFF. The full variable domain, its missing parts supplied by reference TRBV9 and TRBJ2-2, is DSGVTQTPKHLITATGQRVTLRCSPRSGDLSVYWYQQSLDQGLQFLIQYYNGEERAKGNILERFSAQQFPDLHSELNLSSLELGDSALYFCASSSSSTGELFFGEGSRLTVL.

The chain carries TRBV6-5 and TRBJ1-1; TRBD1 might be the D (6 bases). Trimming took off 4 bases at V and 5 bases at J, with 17 bases between the two ends. There are 15 residues in the CDR3. Germline V lookup: CDR1 MNHEY, CDR2 SVGAGI. The CDR3 sequence: CASSSSQGGGTEAFF. For the CDR3, the DNA is TGTGCCAGCAGTTCGTCCCAGGGAGGGGGAACTGAAGCTTTCTTT.

The V and J genes are TRBV13 and TRBJ1-2, with 7 bases lining up with TRBD1. Germline CDR1 is PRHDT and CDR2 is FYEKMQ (reference sequence). The CDR3 totals 15 residues. Losses at the gene ends were 5 bases for V and 2 bases for J; bases not matched to a gene: 8. The CDR3 region has the DNA TGTGCCAGCAGCCTGACCGGGACAGCGAACTATGGCTACACCTTC. Amino acids: CASSLTGTANYGYTF.